This T cell receptor beta chain is from a study of shared clonotypes between healthy human individuals. At a deep level, the assay was run. Clones were sequenced by immunoSEQ multiplex PCR, and TCRdb holds only the in-frame ones, with some missing. This table has about 490,000 clones, roughly 85% appearing once. Every one of the donors was a Caucasian adult that lived in Nashville, Tennessee. The study's findings and limits: Expectations were that clonotype sharing among donors would be affected by sequencing depth.

This clone is a singleton in its sample. Its antigen is as yet unknown. Sequencing was done on a sample of PBMCs. This TCR came from a middle-aged woman in good health. Some clones in this sample may be carry-over from other donors' samples.

In DNA form, the CDR3 reads TGTGCCAGCAGCCGGGACAGGGAACTTTCGGGGGAGCTGTTTTTT. Protein: CASSRDRELSGELFF. The chain carries TRBV28 and TRBJ2-2; TRBD1 agrees at 9 bases. The CDR3 totals 15 residues. After removal of 6 bases from V and 8 bases from J, the junction contained 10 bases not matched to a gene. The germline CDR1 and CDR2 sequences are MDHEN and SYDVKM.